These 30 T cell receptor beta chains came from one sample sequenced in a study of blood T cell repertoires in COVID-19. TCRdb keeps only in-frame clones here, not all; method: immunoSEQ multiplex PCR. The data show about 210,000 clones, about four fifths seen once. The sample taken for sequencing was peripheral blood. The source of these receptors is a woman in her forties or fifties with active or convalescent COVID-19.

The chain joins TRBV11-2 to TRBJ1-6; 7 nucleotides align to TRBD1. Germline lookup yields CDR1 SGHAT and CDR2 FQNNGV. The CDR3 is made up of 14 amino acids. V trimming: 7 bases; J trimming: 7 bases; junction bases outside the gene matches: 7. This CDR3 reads CASTQRDSNSPLHF. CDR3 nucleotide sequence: TGTGCCAGCACCCAGAGGGACAGCAATTCACCCCTCCACTTT. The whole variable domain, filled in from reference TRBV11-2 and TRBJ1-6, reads EAGVAQSPRYKIIEKRQSVAFWCNPISGHATLYWYQQILGQGPKLLIQFQNNGVVDDSQLPKDRFSAERLKGVDSTLKIQPAKLEDSAVYLCASTQRDSNSPLHFGNGTRLTVT.

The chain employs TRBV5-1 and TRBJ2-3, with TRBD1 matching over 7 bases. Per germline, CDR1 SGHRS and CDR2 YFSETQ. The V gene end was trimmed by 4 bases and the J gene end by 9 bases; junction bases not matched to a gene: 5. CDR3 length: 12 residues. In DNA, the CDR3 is TGCGCCAGCAGCCCGACAGGGACCACGCAGTATTTT. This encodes CASSPTGTTQYF.

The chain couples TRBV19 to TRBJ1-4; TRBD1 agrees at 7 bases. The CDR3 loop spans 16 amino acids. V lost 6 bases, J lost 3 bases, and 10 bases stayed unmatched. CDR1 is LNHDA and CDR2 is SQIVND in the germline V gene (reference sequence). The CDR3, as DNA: TGTGCCAGTAGCCCGGATCGACAGGGTCCTAATGAAAAACTGTTTTTT. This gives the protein CASSPDRQGPNEKLFF.

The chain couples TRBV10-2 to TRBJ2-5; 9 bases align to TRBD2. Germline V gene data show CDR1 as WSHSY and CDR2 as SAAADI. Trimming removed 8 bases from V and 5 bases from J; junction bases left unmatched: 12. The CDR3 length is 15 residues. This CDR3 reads CASADSGGPRETQYF. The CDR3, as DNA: TGCGCCAGCGCAGATAGCGGGGGCCCCCGGGAGACCCAGTACTTC.

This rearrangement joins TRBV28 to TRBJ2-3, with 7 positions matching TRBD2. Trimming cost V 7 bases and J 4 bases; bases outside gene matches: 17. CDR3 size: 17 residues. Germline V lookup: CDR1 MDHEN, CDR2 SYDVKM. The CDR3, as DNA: TGTGCCAGCATCTTACAAAGGGAAGGCGGGAGCCCAGATACGCAGTATTTT. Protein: CASILQREGGSPDTQYF.

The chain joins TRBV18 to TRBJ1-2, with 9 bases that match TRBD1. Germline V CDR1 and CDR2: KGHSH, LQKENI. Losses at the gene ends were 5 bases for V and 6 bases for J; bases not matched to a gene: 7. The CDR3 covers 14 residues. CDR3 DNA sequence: TGTGCCAGCTCAGGGACAGGGACTATCGATGGCTACACCTTC. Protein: CASSGTGTIDGYTF. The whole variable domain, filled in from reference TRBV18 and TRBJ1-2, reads NAGVMQNPRHLVRRRGQEARLRCSPMKGHSHVYWYRQLPEEGLKFMVYLQKENIIDESGMPKERFSAEFPKEGPSILRIQQVVRGDSAAYFCASSGTGTIDGYTFGSGTRLTVV.

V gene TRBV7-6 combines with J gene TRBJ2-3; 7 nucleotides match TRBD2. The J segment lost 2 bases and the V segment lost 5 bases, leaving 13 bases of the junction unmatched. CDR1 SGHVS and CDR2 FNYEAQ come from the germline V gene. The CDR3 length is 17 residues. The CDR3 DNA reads TGTGCCAGCAGCCCGGGGGGAGTCCAACCAACCACAGATACGCAGTATTTT. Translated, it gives CASSPGGVQPTTDTQYF.

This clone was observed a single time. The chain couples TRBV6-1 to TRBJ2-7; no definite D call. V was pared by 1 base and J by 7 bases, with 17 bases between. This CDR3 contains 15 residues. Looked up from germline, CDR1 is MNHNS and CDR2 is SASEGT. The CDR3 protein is CASSEVYLTEREQYF. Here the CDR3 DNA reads TGTGCCAGCAGTGAAGTATACCTCACTGAGAGGGAGCAGTACTTC.

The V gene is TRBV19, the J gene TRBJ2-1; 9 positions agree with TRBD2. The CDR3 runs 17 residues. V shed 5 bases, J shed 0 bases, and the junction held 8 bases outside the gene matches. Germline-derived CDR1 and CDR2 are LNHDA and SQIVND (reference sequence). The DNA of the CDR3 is TGTGCCAGTAGTCCCCAGGCTAGCGGGGTCTCCTACAATGAGCAGTTCTTC. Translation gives CASSPQASGVSYNEQFF.

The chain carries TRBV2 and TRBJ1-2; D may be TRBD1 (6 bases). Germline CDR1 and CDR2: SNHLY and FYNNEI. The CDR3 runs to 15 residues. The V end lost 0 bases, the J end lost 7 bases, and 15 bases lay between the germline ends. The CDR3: CASSEAVQGAGGYTF. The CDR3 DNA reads TGTGCCAGCAGTGAAGCAGTACAGGGTGCCGGTGGCTACACCTTC.

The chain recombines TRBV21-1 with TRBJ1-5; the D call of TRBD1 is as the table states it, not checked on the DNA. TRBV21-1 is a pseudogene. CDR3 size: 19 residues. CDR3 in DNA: TGTGCCAGCAGCTCCACTCAGGGGAAGGACGGCCATAGCAATCAGCCCCAGCATTTT. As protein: CASSSTQGKDGHSNQPQHF.

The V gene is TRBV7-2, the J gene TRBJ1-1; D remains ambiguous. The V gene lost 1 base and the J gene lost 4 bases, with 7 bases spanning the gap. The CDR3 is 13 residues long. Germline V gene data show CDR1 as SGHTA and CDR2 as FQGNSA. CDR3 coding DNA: TGTGCCAGCAGCTTAGGGCGGCTCACTGAAGCTTTCTTT. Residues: CASSLGRLTEAFF.

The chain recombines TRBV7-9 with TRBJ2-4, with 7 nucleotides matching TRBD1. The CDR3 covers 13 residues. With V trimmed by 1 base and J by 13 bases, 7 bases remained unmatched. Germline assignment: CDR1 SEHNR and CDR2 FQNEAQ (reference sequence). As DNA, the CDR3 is TGTGCCAGCAGCTTAGGAAATACAGGGGTACAGTACTTC. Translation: CASSLGNTGVQYF.

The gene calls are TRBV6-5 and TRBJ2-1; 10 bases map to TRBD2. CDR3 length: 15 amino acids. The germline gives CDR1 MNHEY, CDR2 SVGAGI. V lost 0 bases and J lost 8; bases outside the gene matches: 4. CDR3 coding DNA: TGTGCCAGCAGTTACTCTAGCGGGGGGTCTTATGAGCAGTTCTTC. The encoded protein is CASSYSSGGSYEQFF.

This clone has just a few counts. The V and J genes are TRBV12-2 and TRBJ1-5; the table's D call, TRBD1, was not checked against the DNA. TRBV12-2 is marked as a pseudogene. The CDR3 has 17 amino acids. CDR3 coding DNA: TGTGCAAGTCGCTTCAACCCGGAACAGGGGGCCGGACAGCCCCAGCATTTT. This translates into CASRFNPEQGAGQPQHF.

The CDR3 DNA is TGTGCCAGCAGCTTGGGACAGGGAAACACCATATATTTT. Translating gives CASSLGQGNTIYF. This sequence joins TRBV5-4 and TRBJ1-3, with a tentative D call TRBD1 (5 bases). The CDR3 contains 13 residues. Germline CDR1 SGHNT, CDR2 YYREEE (reference sequence). Trimming stripped 0 bases from V and 4 bases from J, with 5 bases between.

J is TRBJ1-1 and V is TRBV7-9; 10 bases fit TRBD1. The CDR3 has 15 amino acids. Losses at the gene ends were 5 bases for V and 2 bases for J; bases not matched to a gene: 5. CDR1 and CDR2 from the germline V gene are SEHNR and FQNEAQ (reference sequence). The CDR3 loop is CASSLWTGGNTEAFF. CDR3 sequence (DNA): TGTGCCAGCAGCCTCTGGACAGGGGGAAACACTGAAGCTTTCTTT.

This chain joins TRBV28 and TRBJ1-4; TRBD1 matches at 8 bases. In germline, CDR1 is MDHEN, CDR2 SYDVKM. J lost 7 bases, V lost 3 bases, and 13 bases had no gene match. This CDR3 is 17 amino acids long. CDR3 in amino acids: CASSFLGQGARREKLFF. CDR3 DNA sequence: TGTGCCAGCAGTTTCCTCGGACAGGGAGCGCGTCGTGAAAAACTGTTTTTT.

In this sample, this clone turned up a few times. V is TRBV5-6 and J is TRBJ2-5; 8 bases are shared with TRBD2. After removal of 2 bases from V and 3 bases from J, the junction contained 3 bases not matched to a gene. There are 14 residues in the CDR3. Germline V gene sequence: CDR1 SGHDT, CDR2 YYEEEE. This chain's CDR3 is CASSFLAGKETQYF. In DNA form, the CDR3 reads TGTGCCAGCAGCTTTTTAGCGGGAAAAGAGACCCAGTACTTC.

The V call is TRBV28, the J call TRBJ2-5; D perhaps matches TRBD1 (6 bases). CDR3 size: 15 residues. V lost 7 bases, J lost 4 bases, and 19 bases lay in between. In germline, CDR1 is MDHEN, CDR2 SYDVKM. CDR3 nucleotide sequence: TGTGCCAGCACCCACGGGCGCCAGGGGCGAGAGACCCAGTACTTC. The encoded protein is CASTHGRQGRETQYF.

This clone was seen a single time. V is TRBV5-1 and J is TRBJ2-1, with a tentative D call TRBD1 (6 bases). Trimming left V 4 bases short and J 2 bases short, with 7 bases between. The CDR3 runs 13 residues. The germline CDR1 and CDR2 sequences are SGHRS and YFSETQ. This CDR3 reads CASSRDTYNEQFF. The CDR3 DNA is TGCGCCAGCAGCCGGGACACCTACAATGAGCAGTTCTTC.

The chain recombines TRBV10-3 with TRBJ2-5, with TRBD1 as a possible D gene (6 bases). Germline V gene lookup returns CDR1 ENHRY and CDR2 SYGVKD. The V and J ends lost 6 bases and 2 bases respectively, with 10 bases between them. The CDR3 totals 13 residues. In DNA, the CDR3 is TGTGCCATCAGCCCGACAGGTCAAGAGACCCAGTACTTC. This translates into CAISPTGQETQYF.

CDR3 coding DNA: TGTGCCAGCAGTGGGGAGGGTAACACCGGGGAGCTGTTTTTT. Amino acids: CASSGEGNTGELFF. The chain joins TRBV2 to TRBJ2-2; 7 bases line up with TRBD2. Germline V CDR1 and CDR2: SNHLY, FYNNEI. The CDR3 runs 14 residues. Germline trimming cut 4 bases from V and 2 bases from J; bases unmatched to any gene: 1.

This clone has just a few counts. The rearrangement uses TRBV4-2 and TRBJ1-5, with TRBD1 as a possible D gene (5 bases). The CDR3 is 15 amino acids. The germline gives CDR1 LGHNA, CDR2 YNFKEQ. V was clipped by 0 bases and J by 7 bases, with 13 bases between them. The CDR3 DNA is TGTGCCAGCAGCCAAGATAGTGGGGGGACCCAGCCCCAGCATTTT. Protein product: CASSQDSGGTQPQHF.

CDR3: CASSPGAGPNYGYTF. DNA for the CDR3: TGTGCCAGCAGCCCTGGGGCAGGACCTAACTATGGCTACACCTTC. The chain employs TRBV28 and TRBJ1-2; maybe TRBD1 (5 bases). V shed 6 bases and J shed 0 bases, with 14 bases lying between them. The CDR3 loop spans 15 amino acids. Germline V gene lookup returns CDR1 MDHEN and CDR2 SYDVKM.

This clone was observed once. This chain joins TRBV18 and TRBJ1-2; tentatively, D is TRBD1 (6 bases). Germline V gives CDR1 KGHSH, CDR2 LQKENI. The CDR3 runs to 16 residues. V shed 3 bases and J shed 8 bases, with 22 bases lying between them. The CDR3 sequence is CASSPLGSGTPEGYTF. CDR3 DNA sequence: TGTGCCAGCTCACCCCTAGGATCCGGGACACCGGAAGGCTACACCTTC.

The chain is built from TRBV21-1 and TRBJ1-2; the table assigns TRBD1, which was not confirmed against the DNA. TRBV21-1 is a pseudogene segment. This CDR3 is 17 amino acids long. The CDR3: CASSKDRLQGANYGYTF. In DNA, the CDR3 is TGTGCCAGCAGCAAAGACCGTTTACAGGGGGCTAACTATGGCTACACCTTC.

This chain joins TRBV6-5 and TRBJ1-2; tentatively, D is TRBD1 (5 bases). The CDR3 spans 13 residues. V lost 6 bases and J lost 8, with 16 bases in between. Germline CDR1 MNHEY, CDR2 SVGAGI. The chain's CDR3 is CASSSGGAGGYTF. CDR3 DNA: TGTGCCAGCAGCTCGGGGGGAGCGGGGGGCTACACCTTC.

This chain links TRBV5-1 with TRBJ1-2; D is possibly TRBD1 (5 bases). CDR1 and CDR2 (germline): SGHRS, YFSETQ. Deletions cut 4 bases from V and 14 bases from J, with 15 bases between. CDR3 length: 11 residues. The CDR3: CASSLGGGWTF. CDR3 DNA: TGCGCCAGCAGCCTCGGTGGGGGGTGGACCTTC. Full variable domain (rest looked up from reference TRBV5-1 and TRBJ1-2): KAGVTQTPRYLIKTRGQQVTLSCSPISGHRSVSWYQQTPGQGLQFLFEYFSETQRNKGNFPGRFSGRQFSNSRSEMNVSTLELGDSALYLCASSLGGGWTFGSGTRLTVV.

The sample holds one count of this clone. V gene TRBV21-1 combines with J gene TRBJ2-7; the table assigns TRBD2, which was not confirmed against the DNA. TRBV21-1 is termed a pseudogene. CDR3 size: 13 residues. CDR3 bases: TGTGCCAGCATCCTGAAGGCCGGAGGCGAGCAGTACGTC. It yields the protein CASILKAGGEQYV.